These 23 T cell receptor beta chains were all obtained from the same sample, sequenced in a study of blood T cell repertoires in COVID-19. The data were produced by immunoSEQ multiplex PCR, yet TCRdb's version contains in-frame clones alone and is incomplete. This repertoire shows approximately 150,000 clones, about 84% found once; its top ten account for around 6%. Sequenced sample: PBMCs or T cells enriched from blood (not recorded which). The origin of the receptors is a man aged 40-50 years who had recovered from COVID-19.

The chain combines TRBV5-1 with TRBJ2-1; TRBD2 matches at 11 bases. The CDR3 is made up of 18 amino acids. Germline assignment: CDR1 SGHRS and CDR2 YFSETQ. The V and J ends lost 0 bases and 5 bases, in that order; junction bases with no gene match: 10. DNA of the CDR3: TGCGCCAGCAGCTTGGCCGGACTAGCGGGTGGGTCGAACAATGAGCAGTTCTTC. Translated, it gives CASSLAGLAGGSNNEQFF.

The chain employs TRBV19 and TRBJ1-2, with a possible D match to TRBD1 (6 bases). Trimming stripped 5 bases from V and 0 bases from J, with 22 bases between. CDR3 length: 18 residues. Germline CDR1 is LNHDA and CDR2 is SQIVND (reference sequence). CDR3 amino acids: CASSLFSLLPGANYGYTF. The CDR3, as DNA: TGTGCCAGTAGTCTCTTCTCCCTCCTCCCAGGGGCTAACTATGGCTACACCTTC.

The J gene is TRBJ1-1, the V gene TRBV7-9; D is ambiguous. The V gene's germline CDR1 is SEHNR and CDR2 FQNEAQ (reference sequence). This CDR3 is 13 amino acids long. V was pared by 2 bases and J by 4 bases, with 8 bases between. CDR3 DNA sequence: TGTGCCAGCAGCTTACAGGAAGGCACTGAAGCTTTCTTT. Translating gives CASSLQEGTEAFF.

This chain joins TRBV6-5 and TRBJ2-3; 14 bases agree with TRBD2. The V gene's germline CDR1 is MNHEY and CDR2 SVGAGI. This CDR3 is built from 15 residues. V trimming: 6 bases; J trimming: 2 bases; junction bases outside the gene matches: 1. The CDR3 sequence is CASRGLAGDTDTQYF. The CDR3, as DNA: TGTGCCAGCAGGGGACTAGCGGGGGACACAGATACGCAGTATTTT.

This clone has just one count. The chain links TRBV7-8 to TRBJ1-6; possible D gene TRBD1, 6 bases. This CDR3 has 20 amino acids. Germline V gives CDR1 SGHVS, CDR2 FQNEAQ. The V and J ends lost 1 base and 0 bases respectively, with 19 bases between them. The chain's CDR3 is CASSLVGGAGPSSYNSPLHF. The CDR3 DNA is TGTGCCAGCAGCTTAGTGGGGGGGGCAGGGCCAAGCTCCTATAATTCACCCCTCCACTTT.

The chain carries TRBV3-1 (or the pseudogene TRBV3-2) and TRBJ2-4, with 8 bases that match TRBD1. The germline V gene encodes CDR1 LGHDT and CDR2 YNNKEL (reference sequence). CDR3 length equals 13 residues. CDR3 in DNA: TGTGTAATCGGACAGGGCGTTCATGACATTCAGTACTTC. It codes for CVIGQGVHDIQYF.

This clone was picked up one time. The chain is built from TRBV27 and TRBJ1-2; 12 nucleotides match TRBD1. Germline CDR1 reads MNHEY; CDR2 reads SMNVEV (reference sequence). V was pared by 4 bases and J by 3 bases, with 6 bases of the junction left unmatched. This CDR3 spans 16 amino acids. CDR3 in DNA: TGTGCCAGCAGTTCCGCGGGACAGGGGGCTCACTATGGCTACACCTTC. It codes for CASSSAGQGAHYGYTF.

The count of this clone is one. This chain joins TRBV24-1 and TRBJ2-2; 8 bases align to TRBD1. The CDR3 is 16 residues long. Germline V CDR1 and CDR2: KGHDR, SFDVKD. The V and J ends lost 4 bases and 6 bases, in that order; junction bases with no gene match: 9. CDR3 sequence: CATSDPGQGGPGELFF. CDR3 bases: TGTGCCACCAGTGACCCAGGACAGGGAGGACCCGGGGAGCTGTTTTTT.

V is TRBV5-5 and J is TRBJ1-5, with D perhaps matching TRBD1 (5 bases). The CDR3 has 15 amino acids. V shed 3 bases and J shed 3 bases, with 13 bases lying between them. Germline V CDR1 and CDR2: SGHKS, YYEKEE (reference sequence). CDR3: CASSSTGGDNQPQHF. As DNA, the CDR3 is TGTGCCAGCAGCTCTACGGGGGGTGACAATCAGCCCCAGCATTTT. The complete variable domain, with remaining parts taken from reference TRBV5-5 and TRBJ1-5, reads DAGVTQSPTHLIKTRGQQVTLRCSPISGHKSVSWYQQVLGQGPQFIFQYYEKEERGRGNFPDRFSARQFPNYSSELNVNALLLGDSALYLCASSSTGGDNQPQHFGDGTRLSIL.

The gene calls are TRBV30 and TRBJ1-1; possibly TRBD1 for D (6 bases). The V end lost 3 bases, the J end lost 6 bases, and 20 bases lay between the germline ends. The CDR3 totals 15 residues. The germline gives CDR1 GTSNPN, CDR2 SVGIG (reference sequence). The CDR3 spells CAWRTGGGNVAEAFF. Written as DNA, the CDR3 is TGTGCCTGGAGGACAGGTGGGGGCAACGTCGCTGAAGCTTTCTTT.

The chain employs TRBV29-1 and TRBJ1-5, with D perhaps TRBD1 (5 bases). V dropped 6 bases and J dropped 0 bases, with 12 bases sitting between them. The CDR3 length is 14 residues. The germline V gene has CDR1 SQVTM and CDR2 ANQGSEA. The CDR3 DNA reads TGCAGCGTATATACAGGAGATAGCAATCAGCCCCAGCATTTT. Protein: CSVYTGDSNQPQHF.

The genes are TRBV6-5 and TRBJ2-7, with D perhaps TRBD2 (6 bases). Germline V gene lookup returns CDR1 MNHEY and CDR2 SVGAGI. CDR3 length equals 13 residues. Trimming cost V 6 bases and J 2 bases, with 11 bases left between them. CDR3 amino acids: CASSGGVPYEQYF. CDR3 DNA: TGTGCCAGCAGCGGCGGGGTCCCCTACGAGCAGTACTTC.

This rearrangement joins TRBV19 to TRBJ2-3, with a tentative D call TRBD2 (7 bases). V lost 8 bases and J 4 bases, leaving 13 bases between the germline ends. The germline CDR1 and CDR2 sequences are LNHDA and SQIVND (reference sequence). The CDR3 sequence is 13 residues long. CDR3 sequence (DNA): TGTGCCAGTTCCGGGGGGCAAGCAGATACGCAGTATTTT. Translated: CASSGGQADTQYF.

The chain employs TRBV24-1 and TRBJ1-5; D gene uncertain. Germline lookup yields CDR1 KGHDR and CDR2 SFDVKD. This CDR3 contains 16 residues. The germline V and J ends were trimmed by 3 bases and 4 bases, with 15 bases remaining between them. The DNA for the CDR3 is TGTGCCACCAGTGATCCGGCCGGAGGGCCTAATCAGCCCCAGCATTTT. Its protein product is CATSDPAGGPNQPQHF.

The V gene is TRBV7-9, the J gene TRBJ2-2; perhaps TRBD2 as D (6 bases). Looked up from germline, CDR1 is SEHNR and CDR2 is FQNEAQ (reference sequence). The CDR3 length is 16 residues. Trimming took 8 bases from V and 5 from J, leaving 21 bases between them. The CDR3 coding sequence is TGTGCCAGCGGGTACGGCGGGATTCGTGGGACCGGGGAGCTGTTTTTT. Translating gives CASGYGGIRGTGELFF.

The rearrangement uses TRBV5-1 and TRBJ2-1; TRBD2 might be the D (5 bases). The CDR3 has 13 amino acids. Trimming took off 1 base at V and 9 bases at J, with 11 bases between the two ends. Germline CDR1 reads SGHRS; CDR2 reads YFSETQ. The CDR3 reads CASSLSAEVEQFF. CDR3 DNA: TGCGCCAGCAGCTTGTCGGCGGAGGTTGAGCAGTTCTTC.

V is TRBV9 and J is TRBJ2-5, with 8 nucleotides matching TRBD2. V lost 0 bases and J lost 5; bases outside the gene matches: 6. Germline V gives CDR1 SGDLS, CDR2 YYNGEE. There are 15 residues in the CDR3. The CDR3 nucleotides are TGTGCCAGCAGCGTAGCCGGGGGGGCCGGCGAGACCCAGTACTTC. Translated: CASSVAGGAGETQYF.

V is TRBV6-5 and J is TRBJ2-5; 8 nucleotides match TRBD2. The V and J ends lost 6 bases and 5 bases, in that order; junction bases with no gene match: 8. CDR1 is MNHEY, CDR2 SVGAGI, per germline. The CDR3 sequence is 14 residues long. The CDR3 DNA reads as TGTGCCAGCAGACGGGGGGGCCTCGGGGAGACCCAGTACTTC. Its protein product is CASRRGGLGETQYF.

This chain uses TRBV6-2 or TRBV6-3 with TRBJ2-5, with 12 bases lining up with TRBD1. CDR3 size: 15 residues. Germline V gene sequence: CDR1 MNHEY, CDR2 SVGEGT. J was trimmed by 4 bases and V by 2 bases; bases with no gene match: 2. The CDR3, as DNA: TGTGCCAGCAGTTACCTGGGACAGGGGGCAGAGACCCAGTACTTC. Residues: CASSYLGQGAETQYF.

The chain is built from TRBV2 and TRBJ1-2, with TRBD1 identical over 8 bases. The CDR3 length is 14 residues. V lost 6 bases, J lost 10 bases, and 13 bases stayed unmatched. Germline V gene lookup returns CDR1 SNHLY and CDR2 FYNNEI. DNA for the CDR3: TGTGCCAGCAGGGGCGGACAGGGAGTACTGGACTACACCTTC. Its protein is CASRGGQGVLDYTF.

The genes are TRBV29-1 and TRBJ1-2; 7 bases are shared with TRBD1. Germline V gene sequence: CDR1 SQVTM, CDR2 ANQGSEA. Losses at the gene ends were 6 bases for V and 3 bases for J; bases not matched to a gene: 4. The CDR3 runs to 12 residues. The CDR3 DNA follows: TGCAGCGTGGCTCAGGGGGACTATGGCTACACCTTC. Protein product: CSVAQGDYGYTF.

The V gene is TRBV5-1, the J gene TRBJ1-1; D is uncertain. The CDR3 is made up of 15 amino acids. CDR1 and CDR2 (germline): SGHRS, YFSETQ. Trimming shortened V by 0 bases and J by 0 bases, and 9 bases separated the two germline ends. In DNA, the CDR3 is TGCGCCAGCAGCTTGGGGAGCATCATGAACACTGAAGCTTTCTTT. This encodes CASSLGSIMNTEAFF.

The CDR3 region has the DNA TGTGCCAGCTCACCAGGGCAGCAAGATACGCAGTATTTT. It codes for CASSPGQQDTQYF. The V gene is TRBV18, the J gene TRBJ2-3; no definite D call. V lost 2 bases and J 5 bases, leaving 8 bases between the germline ends. CDR1 KGHSH and CDR2 LQKENI come from the germline V gene. The length of the CDR3 is 13 residues.